This TCR beta chain was captured by sequencing in a study of T-cell memory formation after mild COVID-19. Study context: TCR clustering was largely donor specific. Findings and caveats of the study: Several responding clones turned up in pre-infection memory, indicating that cross-reactive memory may have taken part. Mostly located in CM and EM were contracting CD4+ clones, with contracting CD8+ clones located in EMRA.

Trimming took 2 bases from V and 5 from J, leaving 10 bases between them. CDR1 is SGHDT, CDR2 YYEEEE, per germline. The CDR3 is 14 amino acids. This clonotype was observed a handful of times. Its target is unknown. Constant-segment-primed 5'RACE gave TCR alpha and TCR beta cDNA libraries with sample barcodes and UMIs. MiXCR, run by TCRdb on the 5' RACE reads, gives a single entry per CDR3 protein. The sample consists of nearly 40,000 distinct CDR3 sequences, approximately 6.5% of them appearing once. This sequence was found in an adult who had mild COVID-19 (a few samples of this study predate the infection). Cell type and time point are not known. Sequencing was done on a sample of PBMCs or a T cell subset sorted from them (not recorded which). The chain is built from TRBV5-6 and TRBJ2-2, with a possible D match to TRBD2 (6 bases). The CDR3 DNA reads TGTGCCAGCAGCTTCGGGAGCATGACCGGGGAGCTGTTTTTT. Encoded protein: CASSFGSMTGELFF.